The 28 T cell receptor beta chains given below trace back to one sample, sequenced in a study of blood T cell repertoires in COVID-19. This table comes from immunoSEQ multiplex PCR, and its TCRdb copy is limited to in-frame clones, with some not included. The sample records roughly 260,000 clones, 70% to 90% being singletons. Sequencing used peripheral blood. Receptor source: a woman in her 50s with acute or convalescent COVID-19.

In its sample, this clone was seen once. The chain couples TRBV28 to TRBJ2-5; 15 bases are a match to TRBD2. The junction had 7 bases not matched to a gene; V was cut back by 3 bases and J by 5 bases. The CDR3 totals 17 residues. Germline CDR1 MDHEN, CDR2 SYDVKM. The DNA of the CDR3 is TGTGCCAGCAGTTTCCCGGGACTAGCGGGAGGTCAGGAGACCCAGTACTTC. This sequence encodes CASSFPGLAGGQETQYF.

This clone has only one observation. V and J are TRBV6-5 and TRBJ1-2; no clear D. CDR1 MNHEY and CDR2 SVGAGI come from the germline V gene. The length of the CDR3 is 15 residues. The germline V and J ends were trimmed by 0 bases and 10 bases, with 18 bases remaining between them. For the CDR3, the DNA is TGTGCCAGCAGTTACTCGAAAGCGGGCCCCCATGACTACACCTTC. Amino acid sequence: CASSYSKAGPHDYTF.

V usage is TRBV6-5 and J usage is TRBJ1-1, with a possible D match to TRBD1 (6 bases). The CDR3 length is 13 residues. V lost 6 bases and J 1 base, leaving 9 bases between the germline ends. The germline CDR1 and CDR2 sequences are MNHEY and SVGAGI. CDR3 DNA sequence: TGTGCCAGCAGGGCGACAGGGAACACTGAAGCTTTCTTT. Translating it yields CASRATGNTEAFF.

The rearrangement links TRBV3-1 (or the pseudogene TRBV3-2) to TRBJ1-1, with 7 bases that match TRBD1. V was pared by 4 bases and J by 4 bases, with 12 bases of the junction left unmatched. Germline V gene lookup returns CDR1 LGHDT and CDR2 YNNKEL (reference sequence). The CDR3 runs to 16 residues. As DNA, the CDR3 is TGTGCCAGCAGCCCCAAACCCCGCAGACAGGGCACTGAAGCTTTCTTT. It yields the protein CASSPKPRRQGTEAFF.

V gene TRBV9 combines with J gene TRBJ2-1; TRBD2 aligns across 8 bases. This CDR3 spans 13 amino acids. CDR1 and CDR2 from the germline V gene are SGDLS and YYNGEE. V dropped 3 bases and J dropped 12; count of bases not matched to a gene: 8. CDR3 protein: CASSGTSRWGQFF. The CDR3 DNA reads TGTGCCAGCAGCGGGACTAGCAGATGGGGGCAGTTCTTC.

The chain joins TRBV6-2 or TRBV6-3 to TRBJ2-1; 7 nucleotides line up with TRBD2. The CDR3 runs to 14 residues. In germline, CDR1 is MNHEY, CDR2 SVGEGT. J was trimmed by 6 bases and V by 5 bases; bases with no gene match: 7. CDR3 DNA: TGTGCCAGCAGTACTCTAGCGGAGCGCAATGAGCAGTTCTTC. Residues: CASSTLAERNEQFF.

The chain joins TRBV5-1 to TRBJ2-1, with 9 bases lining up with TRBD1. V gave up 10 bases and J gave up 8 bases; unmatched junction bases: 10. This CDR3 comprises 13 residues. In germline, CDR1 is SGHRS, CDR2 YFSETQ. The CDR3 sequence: CAGRDRENDEQFF. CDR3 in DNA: TGCGCCGGAAGGGACAGGGAAAATGATGAGCAGTTCTTC.

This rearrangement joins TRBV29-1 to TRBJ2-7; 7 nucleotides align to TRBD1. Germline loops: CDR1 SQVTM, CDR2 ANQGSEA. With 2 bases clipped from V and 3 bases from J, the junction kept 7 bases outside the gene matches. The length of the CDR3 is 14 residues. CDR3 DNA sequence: TGCAGCGTTGAAAGGGGGTCAGGGGGCTACGAGCAGTACTTC. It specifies CSVERGSGGYEQYF.

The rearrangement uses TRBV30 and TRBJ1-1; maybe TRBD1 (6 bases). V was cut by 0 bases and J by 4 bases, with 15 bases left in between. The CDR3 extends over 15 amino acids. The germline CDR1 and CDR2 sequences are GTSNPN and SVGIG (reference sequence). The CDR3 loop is CAWSVLRGRATEAFF. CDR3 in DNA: TGTGCCTGGAGTGTACTGCGGGGGCGAGCCACTGAAGCTTTCTTT.

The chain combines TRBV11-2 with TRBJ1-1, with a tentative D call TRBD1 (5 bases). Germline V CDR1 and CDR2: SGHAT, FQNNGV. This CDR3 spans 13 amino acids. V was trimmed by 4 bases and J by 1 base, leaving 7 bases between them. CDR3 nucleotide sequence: TGTGCCAGCAGCTCCGACAGGAACACTGAAGCTTTCTTT. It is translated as CASSSDRNTEAFF.

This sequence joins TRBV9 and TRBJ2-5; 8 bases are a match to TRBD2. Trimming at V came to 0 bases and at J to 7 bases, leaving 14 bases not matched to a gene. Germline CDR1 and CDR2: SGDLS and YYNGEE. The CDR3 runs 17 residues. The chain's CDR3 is CASSVGRSASGLLTQYF. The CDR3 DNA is TGTGCCAGCAGCGTAGGGCGGTCGGCTAGCGGGCTCCTGACCCAGTACTTC.

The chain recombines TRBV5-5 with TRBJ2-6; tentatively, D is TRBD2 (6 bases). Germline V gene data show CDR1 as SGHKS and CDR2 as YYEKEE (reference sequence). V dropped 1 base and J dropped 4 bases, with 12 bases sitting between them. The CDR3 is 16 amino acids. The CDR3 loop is CASSLWRGEGANVLTF. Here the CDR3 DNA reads TGTGCCAGCAGCTTGTGGAGGGGTGAGGGGGCCAACGTCCTGACTTTC. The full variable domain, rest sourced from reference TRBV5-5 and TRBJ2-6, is DAGVTQSPTHLIKTRGQQVTLRCSPISGHKSVSWYQQVLGQGPQFIFQYYEKEERGRGNFPDRFSARQFPNYSSELNVNALLLGDSALYLCASSLWRGEGANVLTFGAGSRLTVL.

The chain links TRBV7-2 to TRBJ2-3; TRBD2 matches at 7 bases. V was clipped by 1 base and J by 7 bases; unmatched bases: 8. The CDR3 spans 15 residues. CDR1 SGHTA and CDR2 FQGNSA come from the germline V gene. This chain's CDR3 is CASSLGLAVSNTQYF. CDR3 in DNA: TGTGCCAGCAGCTTAGGTCTAGCGGTCTCTAATACGCAGTATTTT.

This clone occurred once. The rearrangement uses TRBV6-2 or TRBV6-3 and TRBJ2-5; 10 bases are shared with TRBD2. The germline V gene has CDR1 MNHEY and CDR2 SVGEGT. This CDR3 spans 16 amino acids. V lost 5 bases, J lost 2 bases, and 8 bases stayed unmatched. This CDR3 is CASSTPSAGGQETQYF. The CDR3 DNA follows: TGTGCCAGCAGTACCCCGTCAGCGGGAGGGCAAGAGACCCAGTACTTC.

CDR3 sequence: CASSKTGTALYNSPLHF. The CDR3 bases are TGTGCCAGTAGTAAAACCGGGACAGCACTCTATAATTCACCCCTCCACTTT. This rearrangement joins TRBV19 to TRBJ1-6; 7 bases align to TRBD1. CDR1 LNHDA and CDR2 SQIVND come from the germline V gene (reference sequence). The V and J ends lost 4 bases and 3 bases, in that order; junction bases with no gene match: 9. The CDR3 is 17 amino acids.

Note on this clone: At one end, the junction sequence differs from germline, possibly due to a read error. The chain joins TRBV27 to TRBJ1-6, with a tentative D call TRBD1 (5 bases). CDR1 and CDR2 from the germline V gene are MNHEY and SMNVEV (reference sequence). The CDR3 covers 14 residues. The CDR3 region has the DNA TGTGCCAGCCGTTTCGGGACTGATAATTCACCCCTCCACTTT. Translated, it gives CASRFGTDNSPLHF.

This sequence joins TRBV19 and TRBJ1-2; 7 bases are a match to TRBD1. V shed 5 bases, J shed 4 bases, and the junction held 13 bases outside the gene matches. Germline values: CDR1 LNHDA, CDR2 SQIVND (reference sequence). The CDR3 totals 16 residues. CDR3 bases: TGTGCCAGTAGTGGAATTCCGGGACAGTCATCCTATGGCTACACCTTC. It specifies CASSGIPGQSSYGYTF.

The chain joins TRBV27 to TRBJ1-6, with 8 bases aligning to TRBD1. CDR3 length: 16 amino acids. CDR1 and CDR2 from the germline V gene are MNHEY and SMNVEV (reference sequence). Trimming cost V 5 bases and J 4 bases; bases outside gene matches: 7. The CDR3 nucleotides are TGTGCCAGCAGTATAGACAGGGGAGGGTATAATTCACCCCTCCACTTT. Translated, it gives CASSIDRGGYNSPLHF.

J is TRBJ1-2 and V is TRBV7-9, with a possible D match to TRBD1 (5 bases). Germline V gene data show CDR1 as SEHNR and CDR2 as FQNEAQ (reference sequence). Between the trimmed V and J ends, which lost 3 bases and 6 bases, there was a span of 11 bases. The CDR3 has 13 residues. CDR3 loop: CASSFQPGNGYTF. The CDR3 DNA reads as TGTGCCAGCAGCTTCCAGCCAGGGAATGGCTACACCTTC. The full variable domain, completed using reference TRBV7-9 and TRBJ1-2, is DTGVSQNPRHKITKRGQNVTFRCDPISEHNRLYWYRQTLGQGPEFLTYFQNEAQLEKSRLLSDRFSAERPKGSFSTLEIQRTEQGDSAMYLCASSFQPGNGYTFGSGTRLTVV.

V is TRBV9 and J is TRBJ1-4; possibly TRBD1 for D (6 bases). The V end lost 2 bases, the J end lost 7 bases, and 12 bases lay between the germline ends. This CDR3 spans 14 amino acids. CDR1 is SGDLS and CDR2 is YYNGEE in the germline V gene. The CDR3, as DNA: TGTGCCAGCAGCGTGGGGGGGACATCTGAAAAACTGTTTTTT. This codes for CASSVGGTSEKLFF.

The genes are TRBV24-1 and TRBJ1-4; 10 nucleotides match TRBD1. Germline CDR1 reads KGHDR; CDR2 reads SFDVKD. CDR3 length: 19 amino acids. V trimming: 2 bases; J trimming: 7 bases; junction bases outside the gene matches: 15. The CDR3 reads CATSDWEPGQGIRPEKLFF. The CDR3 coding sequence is TGTGCCACCAGTGATTGGGAACCGGGACAGGGGATTCGGCCTGAAAAACTGTTTTTT.

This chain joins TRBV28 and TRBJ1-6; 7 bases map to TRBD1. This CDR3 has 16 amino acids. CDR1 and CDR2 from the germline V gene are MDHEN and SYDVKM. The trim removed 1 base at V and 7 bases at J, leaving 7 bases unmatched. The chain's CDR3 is CASSLYGDSRNSPLHF. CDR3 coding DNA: TGTGCCAGCAGTTTATATGGGGACAGTAGGAATTCACCCCTCCACTTT. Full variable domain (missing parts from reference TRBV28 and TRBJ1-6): DVKVTQSSRYLVKRTGEKVFLECVQDMDHENMFWYRQDPGLGLRLIYFSYDVKMKEKGDIPEGYSVSREKKERFSLILESASTNQTSMYLCASSLYGDSRNSPLHFGNGTRLTVT.

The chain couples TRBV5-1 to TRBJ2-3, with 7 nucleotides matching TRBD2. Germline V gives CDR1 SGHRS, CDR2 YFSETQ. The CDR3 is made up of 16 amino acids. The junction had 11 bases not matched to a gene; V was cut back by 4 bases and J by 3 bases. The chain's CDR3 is CASSTQVAGATDTQYF. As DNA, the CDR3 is TGCGCCAGCAGCACGCAGGTTGCGGGAGCAACAGATACGCAGTATTTT.

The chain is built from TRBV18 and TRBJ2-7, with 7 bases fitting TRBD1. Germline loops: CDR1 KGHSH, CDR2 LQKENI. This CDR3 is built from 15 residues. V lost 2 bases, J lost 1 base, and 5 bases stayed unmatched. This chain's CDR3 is CASSPSRDRSYEQYF. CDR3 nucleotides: TGTGCCAGCTCACCATCAAGGGACAGATCCTACGAGCAGTACTTC.

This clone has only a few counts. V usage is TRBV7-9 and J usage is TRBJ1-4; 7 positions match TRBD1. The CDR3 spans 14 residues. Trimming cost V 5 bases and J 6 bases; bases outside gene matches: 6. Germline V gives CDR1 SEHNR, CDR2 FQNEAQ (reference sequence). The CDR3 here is CASSPRDSHEKLFF. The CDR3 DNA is TGTGCCAGCAGCCCCCGGGACAGTCATGAAAAACTGTTTTTT.

The CDR3 DNA follows: TGTGCCAGCAGCTTGCAGGGGATGAACACTGAAGCTTTCTTT. Translated, it gives CASSLQGMNTEAFF. The chain has TRBV7-3 and TRBJ1-1, with D possibly matching TRBD1 (6 bases). Trimming stripped 3 bases from V and 0 bases from J, with 8 bases between. The CDR3 spans 14 residues. Germline V gives CDR1 SGHTA, CDR2 FQGTGA.

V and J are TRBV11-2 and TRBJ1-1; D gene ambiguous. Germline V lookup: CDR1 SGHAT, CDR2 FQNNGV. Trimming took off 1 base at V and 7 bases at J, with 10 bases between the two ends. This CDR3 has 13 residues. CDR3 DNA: TGTGCCAGCAGCTTAGGTTGGAGGGATGAAGCTTTCTTT. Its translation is CASSLGWRDEAFF.

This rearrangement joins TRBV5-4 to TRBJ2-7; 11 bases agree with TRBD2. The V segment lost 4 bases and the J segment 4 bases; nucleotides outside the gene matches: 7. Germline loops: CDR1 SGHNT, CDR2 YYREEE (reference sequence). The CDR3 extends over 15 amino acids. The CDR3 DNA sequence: TGTGCCAGCAGCCCTAGCGGGGGGAGCGGTTACGAGCAGTACTTC. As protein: CASSPSGGSGYEQYF.